Detailed here is one T cell receptor (beta chain). The data belong to a study of glioma-infiltrating T cells after dendritic cell vaccination. The overall study: Autologous tumor lysate-pulsed dendritic cell vaccination was given between the early 2000s and the early 2010s.

Documented time point: after dendritic cell vaccination, including at tumor progression/relapse. Patients had residual fresh-frozen tumor tissue and more than two years of survival data. The data were produced by immunoSEQ multiplex PCR, yet TCRdb's version contains in-frame clones alone and is incomplete. The sample yields some 46,000 clones, 70% to 90% seen once. J was trimmed by 4 bases and V by 7 bases; bases with no gene match: 9. This CDR3 is 16 amino acids long. Germline V gives CDR1 LNHDA, CDR2 SQIVND (reference sequence). This sequence originates from a human donor with glioblastoma. The chain carries TRBV19 and TRBJ2-6; 8 bases are shared with TRBD2. Here the sequenced sample was blood, taken after dendritic cell vaccination. The chain's CDR3 is CASIGGGLGGANVLTF. In DNA, the CDR3 is TGTGCCAGTATCGGGGGGGGCCTCGGCGGGGCCAACGTCCTGACTTTC.